This TCR beta chain derives from a study of T cells in Graves' hyperthyroidism and ophthalmopathy (dated by TCRdb to between 2018 and 2021). For context, the study as a whole: Peripheral blood was collected at initial diagnosis, before any treatment. TCR Vbeta CDR3 sequencing of some 140 peripheral blood samples (under 45 ophthalmopathy, roughly 74 hyperthyroidism and approximately 17 progressor patients) is reported in the paper. To identify distinguishing TCR V-J signatures, a discovery cohort of 90 to 100 patients was used, comprising some 45 with Graves' ophthalmopathy and approximately 58 with stable Graves' hyperthyroidism. Prospective prediction of ophthalmopathy was tested in an independent validation cohort of 18 to 20 hyperthyroidism patients and approximately 17 patients who later progressed to ophthalmopathy. Following sampling, methimazole starting at 30 mg daily was given to hyperthyroidism patients, and high-dose intravenous methylprednisolone was given to ophthalmopathy patients. The roughly 100 discovery patients were randomly divided into training and test sets at a 7:3 ratio. In more than 5 Graves' hyperthyroidism patients, the study also compared T-cell repertoires from thyroid tissue with T-cell repertoires from blood.

Points the paper makes about the study in general: In validation, the model predicted progression to ophthalmopathy a median of roughly 6.5 months before onset, with about 71% sensitivity and almost 75% specificity. Sample size was not statistically predetermined, and investigators were not blinded to group allocation. In cross-validation, a model built on a 13 V-J signature told ophthalmopathy apart from stable hyperthyroidism with approximately 90% sensitivity and 81% to 82% specificity, and in testing the same model reached 80%/75%. Most expanded thyroid clonotypes (frequency above 0.001) were also found in blood, which suggests that blood repertoires may mirror thyroid immune responses.

This clonotype was found a few times. This receptor's antigen is unknown. The sample holds no much larger clone one base away, and base qualities are not on file. The TCR beta CDR3 regions were amplified from the RNA transcripts. For the first round of RT-PCR on the TCR CDR3, the HTBI primer set was used together with the Qiagen OneStep RT-PCR kit. Libraries were constructed in a second round of multiplex PCR, after which size selection and purification were performed. Paired-end sequencing of the libraries was performed with 100 bp reads on an Illumina HiSeq2000. Per the original workflow: SOAPnuke was used to process the raw data, with reads discarded if the reads contained adapters or uncalled bases, had a mean Phred below 15, or lacked an exact constant-primer or identifier match. COPE v1.2.5 was used to merge high-quality paired reads, and clonotypes were defined as unique nucleotide sequences. MiTCR v1.1 was used to align clonotypes to the IMGT TRBV, TRBD and TRBJ reference segments. The analysis included only V-J combinations with a frequency above 0.0001, which together covered approximately 99% of the repertoires. The TCS score was defined as the ratio of F50 (clonal expansion) to E x V (chaos), calculated using BLOSUM62-based TCRdist between CDR3 peptides within each V-J. Welch's t-statistics and random forest reduced 514 V-J features to 10 to 15, which were used in a naive Bayes classifier (R e1071). The public sequencing data were trimmed at Q25 with fastp and processed into clonotypes with MiXCR by TCRdb, which kept only in-frame beta chains. Entries are consolidated by CDR3 protein sequence, retaining the most common genes and DNA. These V and J calls rely on TCRdb rather than the paper's analysis. Present in this sample are hundreds of thousands of distinct CDR3 sequences, 20% to 25% of which were seen just once. The ten largest make up 49% of the sample.

Ophthalmopathy patients had moderately to severely active disease, with a Clinical Activity Score of 3 or more, a NOSPECS grade of 4 or more, and a disease duration of less than 3 months. Exclusion was applied to patients with uncontrolled infections, other autoimmune diseases, pregnancy or lactation. Diagnoses were based on clinical symptoms, serum thyroxine and TRAb, thyroid ultrasound and orbital computed tomography. PBMCs were separated from 7.5 to 10 ml of fresh peripheral blood using Ficoll-Paque density gradient centrifugation. Total RNA was extracted using Trizol reagent, and RNA quality was assessed on an Agilent 2100 Bioanalyzer. There are 14 amino acids in the CDR3, from cysteine to phenylalanine inclusive. The CDR3 DNA has 42 bases and is translated from base 1. V and J are truncated by 4 bases and 4 bases respectively, leaving an intervening sequence of 14 bases. The germline V gene provides CDR1 SGDLS and CDR2 YYNGEE.

The sequencing input was blood. The receptor's source is a woman in her 70s with Graves' ophthalmopathy. The chain links TRBV9 with TRBJ2-5; the D gene is perhaps TRBD2, from 5 matching bases. The CDR3 protein: CASSPYGERETQYF. In nucleotide form, the sequence is TGTGCCAGCAGCCCCTATGGGGAGCGAGAGACCCAGTACTTC.